A single sample gave rise to the 12 T cell receptor beta chains below, sequenced in a study of blood T cell repertoires in COVID-19. Produced via immunoSEQ multiplex PCR; TCRdb's table is partial and in-frame only. The repertoire holds roughly 150,000 clones, with approximately 88% as singletons. The sequenced sample was PBMCs or T cells enriched from blood (not recorded which). All receptors come from a man in his 70s who had been exposed to COVID-19.

Only one count was recorded for this clone. This chain links TRBV7-9 with TRBJ2-2; D unclear. This CDR3 spans 13 amino acids. Germline CDR1 and CDR2: SEHNR and FQNEAQ (reference sequence). Trimming cost V 4 bases and J 8 bases, with 11 bases left between them. Here the CDR3 DNA reads TGTGCCAGCAGCTCTTCCTTAGTAGGGGAGCTGTTTTTT. This gives the protein CASSSSLVGELFF.

The V gene is TRBV29-1, the J gene TRBJ2-1; 10 bases match TRBD2. CDR1 and CDR2 from the germline V gene are SQVTM and ANQGSEA. The CDR3 has 12 amino acids. V trimming: 8 bases; J trimming: 7 bases; junction bases outside the gene matches: 5. The CDR3 here is CSSTSGLNEQFF. In DNA form, the CDR3 reads TGCAGCTCGACTAGCGGGTTGAATGAGCAGTTCTTC.

This sequence joins TRBV5-1 and TRBJ1-1, with TRBD1 as a possible D gene (6 bases). CDR1 is SGHRS and CDR2 is YFSETQ in the germline V gene. Trimming removed 0 bases from V and 6 bases from J, with 15 bases in between. The CDR3 is made up of 15 amino acids. For the CDR3, the DNA is TGCGCCAGCAGCTTGGTTACCGGACAGATGGCTGAAGCTTTCTTT. Protein: CASSLVTGQMAEAFF.

The genes are TRBV15 and TRBJ1-4; 7 bases align to TRBD1. V shed 3 bases, J shed 7 bases, and the junction held 11 bases outside the gene matches. The CDR3 length is 16 residues. CDR1 and CDR2 (germline): LNHNV, YYDKDF (reference sequence). CDR3 nucleotides: TGTGCCACCAGCAGGTCCCCCGGTGGGACAGTTGAAAAACTGTTTTTT. It specifies CATSRSPGGTVEKLFF.

The chain combines TRBV5-1 with TRBJ2-7; a weak D match, TRBD2 (5 bases). Trimming shortened V by 5 bases and J by 6 bases, and 12 bases separated the two germline ends. The CDR3 sequence is 12 residues long. In germline, CDR1 is SGHRS, CDR2 YFSETQ. The CDR3 bases are TGCGCCAGCAGTCTAGTGGGAGCCGAGCAGTACTTC. The encoded protein is CASSLVGAEQYF.

V is TRBV28 and J is TRBJ1-6, with 7 bases aligning to TRBD1. The CDR3 extends over 14 amino acids. Per germline, CDR1 MDHEN and CDR2 SYDVKM. The trim removed 6 bases at V and 6 bases at J, leaving 5 bases unmatched. As DNA, the CDR3 is TGTGCCAGCAGAAACAGGGGAGTTAATTCACCCCTCCACTTT. It translates to CASRNRGVNSPLHF.

The CDR3 region has the DNA TGTGCCAGTAGTAGGACAGGGGTGGATCAGCCCCAGCATTTT. This sequence encodes CASSRTGVDQPQHF. This rearrangement joins TRBV19 to TRBJ1-5, with 9 positions matching TRBD1. The CDR3 covers 14 residues. V shed 4 bases and J 5 bases; nucleotides not matched to a gene: 3. Per germline, CDR1 LNHDA and CDR2 SQIVND (reference sequence). Supplemented by reference TRBV19 and TRBJ1-5, the full variable domain reads DGGITQSPKYLFRKEGQNVTLSCEQNLNHDAMYWYRQDPGQGLRLIYYSQIVNDFQKGDIAEGYSVSREKKESFPLTVTSAQKNPTAFYLCASSRTGVDQPQHFGDGTRLSIL.

This chain joins TRBV7-2 and TRBJ2-1; 8 bases map to TRBD2. The V segment lost 1 base and the J segment 4 bases; nucleotides outside the gene matches: 6. This CDR3 has 16 residues. CDR1 and CDR2 (germline): SGHTA, FQGNSA. The CDR3: CASSLESGGPYNEQFF. CDR3 in DNA: TGTGCCAGCAGCTTAGAATCGGGAGGGCCGTACAATGAGCAGTTCTTC.

The gene calls are TRBV19 and TRBJ1-2; TRBD1 agrees at 8 bases. Germline V lookup: CDR1 LNHDA, CDR2 SQIVND (reference sequence). The junction had 2 bases not matched to a gene; V was cut back by 3 bases and J by 8 bases. The CDR3 contains 12 residues. The DNA for the CDR3 is TGTGCCAGTAGTATTGGGGACAGGGGCTACACCTTC. Its translation: CASSIGDRGYTF.

The rearrangement uses TRBV18 and TRBJ2-1; 9 bases are a match to TRBD2. Germline CDR1 is KGHSH and CDR2 is LQKENI. Trimming took 7 bases from V and 5 from J; bases not matched to a gene: 9. CDR3 length: 15 residues. In nucleotides, the CDR3 is TGTGCCAGCTGCCCGCTAGCGGGGAGGGACAATGAGCAGTTCTTC. Translated, it gives CASCPLAGRDNEQFF.

This clone was seen only once. The CDR3 sequence: CASSGQVSPLHF. The CDR3 DNA is TGTGCCAGCAGCGGCCAGGTCTCACCCCTCCACTTT. This rearrangement joins TRBV3-1 (or the pseudogene TRBV3-2) to TRBJ1-6; D remains ambiguous. Germline loops: CDR1 LGHDT, CDR2 YNNKEL (reference sequence). The V and J ends lost 5 bases and 10 bases respectively, with 9 bases between them. This CDR3 contains 12 residues.

The chain carries TRBV7-9 and TRBJ1-2; 7 bases agree with TRBD1. With 5 bases clipped from V and 7 bases from J, the junction kept 7 bases outside the gene matches. This CDR3 is 13 amino acids long. CDR1 and CDR2 (germline): SEHNR, FQNEAQ (reference sequence). CDR3 DNA sequence: TGTGCCAGCAGCGCGCAGGGGGTTGGTGGCTACACCTTC. The encoded protein is CASSAQGVGGYTF.